The entry that follows covers one T cell receptor (beta chain) sequence. The data stem from a study of blood T cell repertoires in COVID-19. In the original processing: Reference gene primer amplification gave nucleated cell count estimates. Sequencing used immunoSEQ multiplex PCR; TCRdb keeps in-frame clones, though not all of them. Clone size and V and J calls were adopted from that table, with D and trimming inferred from the DNA. This repertoire shows roughly 250,000 clones, 85% to 90% found once; its top ten account for 2% to 2.5%. The sequencing input was PBMCs or T cells enriched from blood (not recorded which). The clonotype originates from a woman between 18 and 29 years old who had recovered from COVID-19.

The chain's CDR3 is CSALAVEAFF. CDR3 in DNA: TGCAGTGCCCTGGCGGTTGAAGCTTTCTTT. V gene TRBV20-1 combines with J gene TRBJ1-1, with D hard to call. Looked up from germline, CDR1 is DFQATT and CDR2 is SNEGSKA (reference sequence). This CDR3 is 10 amino acids long. With 6 bases removed from V and 7 bases from J, the gap between germline ends came to 9 bases.